This T cell receptor (beta chain) was obtained from a study of blood T cell repertoires in COVID-19 (TCRdb year 2020). The study in broad terms: The collaborator samples originated in the United States, Italy and Spain and spanned the acute and convalescent phases of COVID-19. The sample metadata nearly always contained a de-identified subject ID, COVID-19 status, age in years and sex. Subjects who had been exposed to COVID-19, were actively infected with it, or had recovered from it provided the deeply sampled blood TCRbeta repertoires that made up the dataset. HLA class I and class II types, where available, came from metadata supplied by the sample provider rather than from assay-based typing. Samples came from the ongoing ImmuneRACE study (first 160 participants) plus 1,254 subjects from 6 global collaborators. The prospective study material was composed of cDNA or gDNA derived from T cells, B-cell-depleted T cells, or PBMCs. The repertoires were made available in a free public database intended to serve as a resource for research on the immune response to SARS-CoV-2. On the study overall, not on this receptor specifically: The quantity of clinical and demographic metadata differed by source and by participant and was supplied without curation.

Enrolling through a virtual design, the prospective study's participants ranged in age from about 18 to 100 years and lived across about two dozen United States geographic areas. In the prospective study, participants were assigned to cohorts based on the clinical history participants reported in a screening survey and a study questionnaire. Each participant in the prospective study had whole blood, serum and a nasopharyngeal or oropharyngeal swab collected by mobile phlebotomists. Prospective study participants could optionally give additional blood draws and questionnaires over a roughly 2-month period. Before DNA extraction, blood samples from the prospective study were shipped at room temperature or frozen. From a lookup of the germline V gene (reference sequence), CDR1 and CDR2 are LNHDA and SQIVND. Trimming leaves V shorter by 6 bases and J shorter by 3 bases, with the junction holding 5 bases beyond the gene matches. The CDR3, from cysteine to phenylalanine, totals 14 residues. The CDR3 DNA has 42 bases and is translated from base 1.

TCRbeta CDR3 regions were amplified from genomic DNA by means of the immunoSEQ Assay, a bias-controlled multiplex PCR. Processing in the source paper ran as follows. Nucleated cell counts per sample were estimated from amplification of reference gene primers within the assay. Sequence reads were collapsed and filtered to measure the absolute abundance of every unique TCRbeta CDR3 rearrangement. For each sample, productive Simpson clonality was calculated as the square root of Simpson's diversity index over productive rearrangements. As stored in TCRdb, this immuneACCESS dataset retains in-frame rearrangements with V and J assigned. A fraction of the clones does not appear; measured against another copy, unresolved V genes explain less than half of the discrepancy, and the remainder lacks a known reason. For V, J and clone size, that table is used; D and trimming come from the DNA. The sample table shows 200,000 or so clones, and roughly 83% are seen once. Clones ranked in the top ten supply 1.3% of the sample.

Remarks on this clone: Its antigen is still unknown. No per-base quality is available; no much larger clone lies one base away.

Source material: PBMCs or T cells enriched from blood (not recorded which). The sequence joins TRBV19 to TRBJ2-3; a stretch of 8 junction bases matches TRBD2. This sequence originates from a woman between 40 and 55 years old with acute COVID-19. The CDR3 reads CASRGLATTDTQYF. The sequenced DNA is TGTGCCAGTAGAGGACTAGCAACGACAGATACGCAGTATTTT.